These 24 T cell receptor beta chains came from one sample sequenced in a study of cytomegalovirus exposure and HLA in healthy donors. It was with 60 Vbeta and 13 Jbeta primers that the PCR ran. Libraries were prepared by immunoSEQ multiplex PCR; TCRdb keeps only in-frame clonotypes and omits some of them. The sample contains approximately 100,000 clones, around 80% of which appear only once. Material: PBMCs. The receptors were sampled from a woman younger than 30 in good health and CMV-seropositive.

The chain combines TRBV2 with TRBJ1-5, with 11 bases matching TRBD1. Germline loops: CDR1 SNHLY, CDR2 FYNNEI. The length of the CDR3 is 15 residues. The V and J ends lost 6 bases and 4 bases, in that order; junction bases with no gene match: 5. This CDR3 is CASRVGQGANQPQHF. DNA of the CDR3: TGTGCCAGCAGAGTCGGACAGGGGGCTAATCAGCCCCAGCATTTT.

The chain carries TRBV11-3 and TRBJ1-1, with 9 nucleotides matching TRBD1. Trimming cost V 3 bases and J 11 bases; bases outside gene matches: 13. Germline CDR1 reads SGHNT; CDR2 reads YENEEA. The CDR3 covers 15 residues. CDR3 sequence (DNA): TGTGCCAGCAGCTTTAGTGGGACAGGGCTCCGATGGGCTTTCTTT. Translation gives CASSFSGTGLRWAFF.

A note on this clone: The CDR3 ends on some other residue instead of the conserved phenylalanine or tryptophan, so this is likely a read error. This chain connects TRBV2 to TRBJ1-5; D remains unclear. The CDR3 contains 16 residues. The V end was cut by 2 bases, the J end by 4 bases, with 15 bases between. The V gene's germline CDR1 is SNHLY and CDR2 FYNNEI. The CDR3 nucleotides are TGTGCCAGCAGTGAAACTCGCGGTGCCGCTAATCAGCCCCAGCATGTT. Translating gives CASSETRGAANQPQHV.

The table lists this clone with a few counts. The chain combines TRBV5-4 with TRBJ2-3, with TRBD2 matching over 10 bases. Trimming removed 2 bases from V and 6 bases from J; junction bases left unmatched: 9. The CDR3 covers 16 residues. CDR1 SGHNT and CDR2 YYREEE come from the germline V gene (reference sequence). The CDR3 DNA sequence: TGTGCCAGCAGCTTCTCAGCGGGGGGGGTTTCTGATACGCAGTATTTT. As protein: CASSFSAGGVSDTQYF.

The chain employs TRBV6-1 and TRBJ1-2; D is ambiguous. The CDR3 totals 15 residues. Germline V gene lookup returns CDR1 MNHNS and CDR2 SASEGT. Trimming left V 0 bases short and J 4 bases short, with 12 bases between. CDR3 sequence: CASSEAGRVGYGYTF. DNA for the CDR3: TGTGCCAGCAGTGAAGCTGGGCGGGTTGGCTATGGCTACACCTTC.

Note on this clone: In the same sample, other DNA sequences code for this CDR3. The chain links TRBV2 to TRBJ2-5; the match to TRBD2 covers 10 bases. Trimming took 4 bases from V and 2 from J; bases not matched to a gene: 4. Germline loops: CDR1 SNHLY, CDR2 FYNNEI. The CDR3 is made up of 15 amino acids. CDR3 amino acids: CASSVLAGAQETQYF. CDR3 coding DNA: TGTGCCAGCAGTGTTCTAGCGGGAGCTCAAGAGACCCAGTACTTC.

The CDR3, as DNA: TGCAGCGCAGGACAGGGGGGCAGCACTGAAGCTTTCTTT. Translation: CSAGQGGSTEAFF. V usage is TRBV29-1 and J usage is TRBJ1-1; 10 bases fit TRBD1. The CDR3 length is 13 residues. After removal of 7 bases from V and 4 bases from J, the junction contained 6 bases not matched to a gene. Germline V gene lookup returns CDR1 SQVTM and CDR2 ANQGSEA.

The rearrangement joins TRBV7-3 to TRBJ2-6; TRBD1 agrees at 8 bases. The CDR3 totals 17 residues. Germline V gene lookup returns CDR1 SGHTA and CDR2 FQGTGA. With 1 base clipped from V and 2 bases from J, the junction kept 4 bases outside the gene matches. The CDR3: CASSLNPTGAGANVLTF. In DNA form, the CDR3 reads TGTGCCAGCAGCTTAAATCCGACAGGGGCTGGGGCCAACGTCCTGACTTTC.

This rearrangement joins TRBV7-9 to TRBJ2-2, with TRBD2 as a possible D gene (6 bases). The CDR3 runs to 16 residues. Germline-derived CDR1 and CDR2 are SEHNR and FQNEAQ (reference sequence). The V end lost 3 bases, the J end lost 3 bases, and 14 bases lay between the germline ends. The CDR3 nucleotides are TGTGCCAGCAGCTTTCCTGGCAGGGAGGACACCGGGGAGCTGTTTTTT. This gives the protein CASSFPGREDTGELFF.

The chain recombines TRBV7-3 with TRBJ2-2, with 13 positions matching TRBD2. This CDR3 region has 15 residues. J gave up 4 bases and V 5 bases, and 1 base lay outside the gene matches. Germline assignment: CDR1 SGHTA and CDR2 FQGTGA. CDR3 nucleotides: TGTGCCAGCAGCCGGACTAGCGGGAGCACCGGGGAGCTGTTTTTT. Translation gives CASSRTSGSTGELFF.

There are a few counts of this clone. The same CDR3 is also encoded by other DNA sequences in this sample. The V and J genes are TRBV25-1 and TRBJ2-7; the D is unclear. The ends were cut back, 3 bases at V and 4 bases at J, with 7 bases in the middle. From germline, CDR1 is MGHDK and CDR2 SYGVNS. The CDR3 totals 12 residues. The CDR3 coding sequence is TGTGCCAGCAGTGATCTACAGTACGAGCAGTACTTC. It encodes CASSDLQYEQYF.

The chain recombines TRBV7-6 with TRBJ2-7; 8 positions match TRBD2. V was clipped by 5 bases and J by 0 bases; unmatched bases: 3. CDR1 is SGHVS and CDR2 is FNYEAQ in the germline V gene. The CDR3 runs 14 residues. The CDR3 region is CASSAGTSSYEQYF. The CDR3 bases are TGTGCCAGCAGCGCCGGGACTAGCTCCTACGAGCAGTACTTC.

V and J are TRBV11-2 and TRBJ1-2; the D gene is possibly TRBD1 (5 bases). The length of the CDR3 is 15 residues. V lost 4 bases, J lost 2 bases, and 14 bases lay in between. Germline CDR1 reads SGHAT; CDR2 reads FQNNGV. CDR3 protein: CASSSPGGINYGYTF. CDR3 DNA sequence: TGTGCCAGCAGCTCACCCGGGGGGATAAACTATGGCTACACCTTC.

The rearrangement uses TRBV14 and TRBJ2-5; TRBD2 might be the D (6 bases). The CDR3 totals 13 residues. Germline V gene lookup returns CDR1 SGHDN and CDR2 FVKESK. V lost 1 base, J lost 5 bases, and 8 bases lay in between. The CDR3 DNA reads TGTGCCAGCAGCCAAGCTGGGAGGGAGACCCAGTACTTC. Its protein product is CASSQAGRETQYF.

The CDR3 nucleotides read TGTGCCAGCAGTCGGACTAGCGGGATTGAGGAGACCCAGTACTTC. This sequence encodes CASSRTSGIEETQYF. This chain uses TRBV28 with TRBJ2-5; 12 bases are shared with TRBD2. CDR1 is MDHEN and CDR2 is SYDVKM in the germline V gene. There are 15 residues in the CDR3. V shed 5 bases, J shed 5 bases, and the junction held 6 bases outside the gene matches.

The V call is TRBV6-1, the J call TRBJ1-4; 7 bases align to TRBD1. Germline V gene sequence: CDR1 MNHNS, CDR2 SASEGT. The CDR3 contains 15 residues. V shed 7 bases and J 2 bases; nucleotides not matched to a gene: 7. DNA for the CDR3: TGTGCCAGCACGGGCAGGGGGGCGACTAATGAAAAACTGTTTTTT. This codes for CASTGRGATNEKLFF.

The rearrangement uses TRBV13 and TRBJ1-5, with TRBD1 identical over 12 bases. CDR3 size: 19 residues. V was pared by 5 bases and J by 0 bases, with 11 bases of the junction left unmatched. Germline V gene lookup returns CDR1 PRHDT and CDR2 FYEKMQ (reference sequence). The CDR3 DNA sequence: TGTGCCAGCAGCGACGGAAAGGGACAGGGGGCGCGTAGCAATCAGCCCCAGCATTTT. Protein sequence: CASSDGKGQGARSNQPQHF.

This rearrangement joins TRBV7-6 to TRBJ2-1; TRBD2 matches 10 bases. Germline V gene lookup returns CDR1 SGHVS and CDR2 FNYEAQ. The CDR3 runs 14 residues. The V and J ends lost 2 bases and 9 bases, in that order; junction bases with no gene match: 4. This CDR3 is CASSLSLAGVEQFF. DNA for the CDR3: TGTGCCAGCAGCTTAAGCCTAGCGGGAGTTGAGCAGTTCTTC.

This chain links TRBV7-3 with TRBJ2-1, with D perhaps TRBD2 (5 bases). The CDR3 consists of 15 residues. The V end lost 5 bases, the J end lost 1 base, and 12 bases lay between the germline ends. Per the germline V gene, CDR1 is SGHTA and CDR2 is FQGTGA. CDR3 in amino acids: CASSLGSGSYNEQFF. CDR3 in DNA: TGTGCCAGCAGCCTGGGGAGCGGTTCCTACAATGAGCAGTTCTTC.

The chain recombines TRBV6-1 with TRBJ2-1; 9 bases map to TRBD2. This CDR3 comprises 15 residues. CDR1 MNHNS and CDR2 SASEGT come from the germline V gene. With 6 bases clipped from V and 7 bases from J, the junction kept 10 bases outside the gene matches. CDR3 protein: CASRNLAGDKNEQFF. The CDR3 DNA sequence: TGTGCCAGCAGAAACTTAGCGGGAGATAAAAATGAGCAGTTCTTC.

The chain is built from TRBV28 and TRBJ2-7; 10 positions match TRBD2. This CDR3 comprises 15 residues. Trimming took 8 bases from V and 2 from J; bases not matched to a gene: 9. Germline V CDR1 and CDR2: MDHEN, SYDVKM. In nucleotides, the CDR3 is TGTGCCAGCCTTGAGGGGCTAGCGGGAGCCTACGAGCAGTACTTC. It is translated as CASLEGLAGAYEQYF.

This clone was observed a single time. This chain joins TRBV11-3 and TRBJ2-5; D unresolved. The V and J ends lost 7 bases and 3 bases respectively, with 12 bases between them. CDR3 length: 13 amino acids. The germline V gene encodes CDR1 SGHNT and CDR2 YENEEA. This chain's CDR3 is CASTTSDKETQYF. In nucleotides, the CDR3 is TGTGCCAGCACAACCAGTGATAAAGAGACCCAGTACTTC.

The chain is built from TRBV6-1 and TRBJ1-5; 9 nucleotides align to TRBD1. This CDR3 has 16 amino acids. With 4 bases clipped from V and 6 bases from J, the junction kept 10 bases outside the gene matches. Germline V gene lookup returns CDR1 MNHNS and CDR2 SASEGT. The DNA of the CDR3 is TGTGCCAGCAGTGTAGACAGGGGGAGGGCAGGTCAGCCCCAGCATTTT. Its protein product is CASSVDRGRAGQPQHF.

Turning to this clone: The same CDR3 also results from other DNA sequences found in this sample. This chain connects TRBV5-1 to TRBJ1-4; no firm D call. The CDR3 is 13 amino acids. The germline V gene has CDR1 SGHRS and CDR2 YFSETQ. Trimming took off 2 bases at V and 4 bases at J, with 6 bases between the two ends. The DNA for the CDR3 is TGCGCCAGCAGCTTACAGAGTAATGAAAAACTGTTTTTT. Its translation is CASSLQSNEKLFF.